These T cell receptor beta chains were read from a single sample in a study of CD8 T cells in Susac syndrome. TCRdb passed the immunoSEQ multiplex PCR reads through MiXCR, listing each CDR3 protein once. The sample has roughly 130,000 distinct CDR3 sequences, around 96% seen once. Specimen: CD4+ T cells from PBMCs. The receptor source for this set is a human donor in good health. The CDR3 runs from the conserved cysteine through the conserved F or W. D genes are given only for firm matches. Clone size is not always given. Where it is, it says once, few, many or a class for expanded clones.

CDR3 length	J gene	clone size	V gene	D gene	CDR3 protein	CDR3 DNA
14	TRBJ2-1	.	TRBV29-1	.	CSAEGGTSYNEQFF	TGCAGCGCCGAAGGGGGTACCTCCTACAATGAGCAGTTCTTC
17	TRBJ2-2	once	TRBV7-2	TRBD2	CASSLVGLAGNTGELFF	TGTGCCAGCAGCCTAGTGGGACTAGCGGGCAACACCGGGGAGCTGTTTTTT
16	TRBJ2-2	once	TRBV18	TRBD2	CASSPALAGDAGELFF	TGTGCCAGCTCACCAGCCCTAGCGGGAGACGCCGGGGAGCTGTTTTTT
12	TRBJ1-1	.	TRBV12-3/TRBV12-4	.	CASLSPPGEAFF	TGTGCCAGCTTATCCCCCCCAGGGGAGGCTTTCTTT
16	TRBJ2-5	.	TRBV5-1	TRBD2	CASRGATGLVQETQYF	TGCGCCAGCAGAGGGGCCACCGGACTAGTTCAAGAGACCCAGTACTTC
18	TRBJ2-5	.	TRBV28	.	CASSIMRLGAGSQETQYF	TGTGCCAGCAGCATTATGCGACTGGGGGCAGGGAGTCAAGAGACCCAGTACTTC
14	TRBJ1-5	.	TRBV5-1	.	CASSARGGNQPQHF	TGCGCCAGCAGCGCCCGGGGGGGCAATCAGCCCCAGCATTTT
14	TRBJ1-5	.	TRBV6-5	.	CASSLTGRNQPQHF	TGTGCCAGCAGTTTGACCGGTAGGAATCAGCCCCAGCATTTT
15	TRBJ2-2	few	TRBV5-6	.	CASSSGPMETGELFF	TGTGCCAGCAGCTCCGGACCCATGGAAACCGGGGAGCTGTTTTTT
15	TRBJ2-1	once	TRBV28	TRBD2	CASTLRVAGGYEQFF	TGTGCCAGCACTCTACGGGTAGCGGGAGGCTATGAGCAGTTCTTC
12	TRBJ1-2	.	TRBV3-1	TRBD1	CASSPQGDGYTF	TGTGCCAGCAGCCCACAGGGGGACGGCTACACCTTC
17	TRBJ2-7	.	TRBV7-2	.	CASSEGPRSQGSYEQYF	TGTGCCAGCAGCGAGGGGCCCCGCTCGCAGGGGTCCTACGAGCAGTACTTC
13	TRBJ2-1	.	TRBV29-1	TRBD1	CSVQRGPAGEQFF	TGCAGCGTACAAAGGGGGCCGGCGGGTGAGCAGTTCTTC
15	TRBJ2-7	.	TRBV15	.	CATSASDLPAYEQYF	TGTGCCACCAGCGCCTCTGACCTGCCAGCCTACGAGCAGTACTTC
11	TRBJ1-3	.	TRBV28	.	CASTRGNTIYF	TGTGCCAGCACGAGGGGAAACACCATATATTTT
13	TRBJ2-1	.	TRBV28	.	CASQGGGRNEQFF	TGTGCCAGCCAAGGGGGAGGGCGCAATGAGCAGTTCTTC
13	TRBJ1-2	few	TRBV6-6	.	CASSSAGTYGYTF	TGTGCCAGCAGTTCGGCAGGAACCTATGGCTACACCTTC
15	TRBJ2-2	.	TRBV18	TRBD1	CASSPRTGDTGELFF	TGTGCCAGCTCACCACGAACAGGGGACACCGGGGAGCTGTTTTTT
15	TRBJ2-1	.	TRBV2	TRBD2	CASGEVAGVRGEQFF	TGTGCCAGTGGGGAAGTAGCGGGAGTCCGAGGTGAGCAGTTCTTC
15	TRBJ2-7	.	TRBV3-1	TRBD2	CASSQGWLAGSEQYF	TGTGCCAGCAGCCAAGGGTGGCTAGCGGGAAGCGAGCAGTACTTC
12	TRBJ2-2	.	TRBV20-1	.	CSGSGGTGELFF	TGCAGTGGTTCCGGAGGCACCGGGGAGCTGTTTTTT
14	TRBJ2-7	once	TRBV9	.	CASSVASQTYEQYF	TGTGCCAGCAGCGTAGCGTCCCAGACGTACGAGCAGTACTTC
13	TRBJ2-3	.	TRBV18	.	CASHSGSSDTQYF	TGTGCCAGCCACTCGGGCAGCTCAGATACGCAGTATTTT
13	TRBJ2-2	.	TRBV5-6	.	CASSSGYAGELFF	TGTGCCAGCAGCTCGGGATACGCCGGGGAGCTGTTTTTT
15	TRBJ2-5	.	TRBV5-1	TRBD2	CASHGTSGRRETQYF	TGCGCCAGCCACGGGACTAGCGGGAGAAGAGAGACCCAGTACTTC
16	TRBJ2-2	.	TRBV4-1	TRBD1	CASRAPGQGYTGELFF	TGCGCCAGCAGGGCACCGGGACAGGGATACACCGGGGAGCTGTTTTTT
13	TRBJ1-1	.	TRBV3-1	.	CASSSTGSTEAFF	TGTGCCAGCAGCTCGACGGGGTCCACTGAAGCTTTCTTT
16	TRBJ2-7	.	TRBV7-2	.	CASSLEGTAGNYEQYF	TGTGCCAGCAGCTTAGAGGGCACGGCGGGGAACTACGAGCAGTACTTC
16	TRBJ2-1	.	TRBV25-1	.	CASSELTGMSLNEQFF	TGTGCCAGCAGTGAATTAACAGGGATGTCCCTCAATGAGCAGTTCTTC
13	TRBJ1-1	.	TRBV3-1	.	CASSPQSWAGAFF	TGTGCCAGCAGCCCTCAAAGCTGGGCGGGGGCTTTCTTT
14	TRBJ2-1	.	TRBV5-1	TRBD2	CASSPGGRASGQFF	TGCGCCAGCAGCCCGGGGGGGAGGGCCTCGGGGCAGTTCTTC
13	TRBJ2-7	.	TRBV20-1	TRBD1	CSAPDRGPYEQYF	TGCAGTGCCCCCGACAGGGGGCCTTACGAGCAGTACTTC
14	TRBJ2-5	.	TRBV5-4	TRBD1	CACRGQRYQETQYF	TGTGCCTGTCGGGGACAGCGGTATCAAGAGACCCAGTACTTC
15	TRBJ2-5	.	TRBV21-1	.	CASSKGQTTHGTQYF	TGTGCCAGCAGCAAGGGACAAACCACCCATGGGACCCAGTACTTC
14	TRBJ1-2	.	TRBV5-1	.	CASSLAQGLPIYTF	TGCGCCAGCAGCTTGGCTCAGGGCCTCCCCATCTACACCTTC
14	TRBJ2-7	.	TRBV27	.	CASRGSLQGYEQYF	TGTGCCAGCAGGGGGTCTCTTCAGGGCTACGAGCAGTACTTC
13	TRBJ2-5	.	TRBV7-9	.	CASSLSPQETQYF	TGTGCCAGCAGCCTCTCCCCCCAAGAGACCCAGTACTTC
14	TRBJ1-1	.	TRBV6-6	.	CASSSMYENTEAFF	TGTGCCAGCAGTTCCATGTACGAGAACACTGAAGCTTTCTTT
16	TRBJ1-5	.	TRBV18	.	CASSPPGGANNQPQHF	TGTGCCAGCTCACCCCCAGGTGGGGCTAACAATCAGCCCCAGCATTTT
17	TRBJ2-6	.	TRBV12-3/TRBV12-4	TRBD1	CASKQGTDPIGANVLTF	TGTGCCAGCAAACAAGGGACAGACCCCATAGGGGCCAACGTCCTGACTTTC
15	TRBJ2-1	few	TRBV12-3/TRBV12-4	TRBD2	CASSPTSGPYNEQFF	TGTGCCAGCAGTCCCACTAGCGGCCCTTACAATGAGCAGTTCTTC
12	TRBJ1-1	.	TRBV29-1	.	CSVVRPNTEAFF	TGCAGCGTCGTCCGGCCGAACACTGAAGCTTTCTTT